These T cell receptor beta chains were read from a single sample in a study of blood T cell repertoires in COVID-19. Profiled with immunoSEQ multiplex PCR; TCRdb holds only in-frame clones, not every one. The sample records hundreds of thousands of clones, 81% being singletons. Sequencing input: peripheral blood. These TCRs come from a woman at least 80 years old with acute or convalescent COVID-19. The conserved cysteine and the conserved F or W are not part of the CDR3 here.

TRBV25-1,ATSPDGDNQPQH
TRBV5-4,ASSLRGGPSSYNSPLH
TRBV7-2,ASSRTGNTIY
TRBV4-1,ASSQGQGADYGYT
TRBV24-1,ATSPRDRGNYGYT
TRBV7-2,ASSLGGESKAF
TRBV19,ASSIRTRDYGYT
TRBV19,ASSIPPGGEQF
TRBV3-1/TRBV3-2,ASSQGSWTVREKLF
TRBV7-8,ASSSRGGGVSYNEQF
TRBV10-2,ASSETRQGASQPQH
TRBV18,ASSPEWGQNNYGYT
TRBV9,ASSTRGTGGADTQY
TRBV11-2,ASSFTRNIYEQY
TRBV7-2,ASSVGTTYNEQF
TRBV5-1,ASSSPTGMDPTQY
TRBV14,ASSHRGTGDRGGFYNEQF
TRBV19,ASMAPWTQRDSNEQF
TRBV6-5,ASSYLGTGGRYEQY
TRBV5-6,ASSLLGQGGGNEQY
TRBV5-1,ASSSSSAGYKNEQF
TRBV7-9,ASSFFSSQETQY
TRBV5-6,ASSLGGGPGETQY
TRBV20-1,SATDQETQY
TRBV20-1,SASRSGAYEQY
TRBV10-3,AISDPGHMNTEAF
TRBV7-8,ASSLDRGRKGGYT
TRBV3-1/TRBV3-2,ASSQDLSPGYSYEQY
TRBV6-5,ASSTGYVRNSPLH
TRBV19,ASSIGSGGLTGELF
TRBV7-7,ASSPGTSPGADTQY
TRBV12-5,ASGPSGTGYGYT
TRBV2,ASMKTSGSDTQY
TRBV9,ASSRDTNTGELF
TRBV18,ASSPTGNYGYT
TRBV19,ASTGTALAGNTIY
TRBV28,ASSLSSGRVETQY
TRBV19,ASRPGREFTQY
TRBV20-1,SASKGVPGLAGQETQY
TRBV4-1,ASSQGGTSEGELF
TRBV5-1,ASTNGTSTYEQY
TRBV12-3/TRBV12-4,ASSWARDTEAF
TRBV19,ATSGQYSGDRGGVTEAF
TRBV29-1,SVGGTGPLEQY
TRBV11-1,ASSLGAQGQPQH
TRBV27,ASSARGRGGYT
TRBV6-4,ASKAGPGYTGELF
TRBV6-5,ASSRTGKGGELF
TRBV5-5,ASSLVGTPSYGYT
TRBV20-1,SASPLNRGSSYEQY
TRBV5-1,ASSSDRAADKAF
TRBV19,ASGPMTERLGAQH
TRBV3-1/TRBV3-2,ASRQSPGLAGTQDSSYEQY
TRBV7-8,ASSLARIGQGAAAF
TRBV3-1/TRBV3-2,ASSRRTGNSDEQY
TRBV19,ASSNRPNEKLF
TRBV10-3,AISSSGSGHGEQF
TRBV6-1,ASSERAGELF